The 15 T cell receptor beta chains below come from one sample, sequenced in a study of T cell repertoires in cytomegalovirus infection (dated by TCRdb to between 2017 and 2020). TCRdb shows the sequencer as Illumina HiSeq 1500. TCRdb ran its own pipeline on the public reads, namely fastp trimming at Q25 and MiXCR clone calling, and kept in-frame beta chains. Identical CDR3 proteins give one entry, which carries the most common genes and DNA. This sample lists roughly 250,000 distinct CDR3 sequences; approximately 22% were detected once. 15% to 20% of the sample goes to the ten largest clones. The material sequenced was CD8+ T cells from PBMCs. The receptors stem from a human donor in good health (CMV status not recorded). Some clones in this sample may be carry-over from other donors' samples.

In this sample, this clonotype turned up a few times. The V call is TRBV20-1, the J call TRBJ2-4, with D perhaps TRBD1 (6 bases). V was shortened by 0 bases and J by 5 bases, with 14 bases between the two germline ends. The CDR3 consists of 15 residues. Germline V lookup: CDR1 DFQATT, CDR2 SNEGSKA (reference sequence). The CDR3 bases are TGCAGTGCTAGAGATCTTTCAGGGGCCCAAAACATTCAGTACTTC. The encoded protein is CSARDLSGAQNIQYF.

A remark on this clonotype: A much bigger clone sits one base away, suggesting this may be a read error. The chain has TRBV7-6 and TRBJ2-7; 8 bases agree with TRBD1. The trim removed 5 bases at V and 6 bases at J, leaving 3 bases unmatched. Germline V CDR1 and CDR2: SGHVS, FNYEAQ. The CDR3 length is 12 residues. The DNA of the CDR3 is TGTGCCAGCAGCGACACAGGGGGCGAGCAGTACTTC. This gives the protein CASSDTGGEQYF. Filled out from reference TRBV7-6 and TRBJ2-7, the complete variable domain reads GAGVSQSPRYKVTKRGQDVALRCDPISGHVSLYWYRQALGQGPEFLTYFNYEAQQDKSGLPNDRFSAERPEGSISTLTIQRTEQRDSAMYRCASSDTGGEQYFGPGTRLTVT.

V usage is TRBV24-1 and J usage is TRBJ2-7; the match to TRBD1 covers 9 bases. V trimming: 3 bases; J trimming: 5 bases; junction bases outside the gene matches: 7. The CDR3 is 15 residues long. Germline CDR1 reads KGHDR; CDR2 reads SFDVKD. Here the CDR3 DNA reads TGTGCCACCAGTGATCCCGGGACAGGGTATGACGAGCAGTACTTC. This gives the protein CATSDPGTGYDEQYF.

The chain employs TRBV19 and TRBJ1-1; a weak D match, TRBD1 (5 bases). The length of the CDR3 is 15 residues. Trimming took 2 bases from V and 1 from J, leaving 11 bases between them. The V gene's germline CDR1 is LNHDA and CDR2 SQIVND (reference sequence). The CDR3, as DNA: TGTGCCAGTAGTATACTGAGTCAGGGGAACACTGAAGCTTTCTTT. Protein: CASSILSQGNTEAFF.

The chain carries TRBV24-1 and TRBJ2-1; D not resolved. V was shortened by 6 bases and J by 5 bases, with 10 bases between the two germline ends. The CDR3 spans 13 residues. The germline V gene encodes CDR1 KGHDR and CDR2 SFDVKD. Here the CDR3 DNA reads TGTGCCACCAGTCTAACCAATAACAATGAGCAGTTCTTC. The encoded protein is CATSLTNNNEQFF.

This chain links TRBV19 with TRBJ2-1; D is ambiguous. V was trimmed by 5 bases and J by 0 bases, leaving 5 bases between them. CDR3 length: 13 amino acids. Germline values: CDR1 LNHDA, CDR2 SQIVND (reference sequence). CDR3 amino acids: CASSQASYNEQFF. The CDR3 DNA reads as TGTGCCAGTAGTCAGGCCTCCTACAATGAGCAGTTCTTC.

This clonotype appeared many times. The chain is built from TRBV28 and TRBJ2-5; 14 nucleotides align to TRBD2. Germline V lookup: CDR1 MDHEN, CDR2 SYDVKM. This CDR3 comprises 15 residues. V was pared by 6 bases and J by 5 bases, with 5 bases of the junction left unmatched. The CDR3 DNA sequence: TGTGCCAGCAGGGCGACTAGCGGGGGGGCGGAGACCCAGTACTTC. Amino acid sequence: CASRATSGGAETQYF.

This clonotype showed up many times. The rearrangement links TRBV7-2 to TRBJ1-1; TRBD1 matches at 12 bases. The trim removed 8 bases at V and 3 bases at J, leaving 10 bases unmatched. Germline assignment: CDR1 SGHTA and CDR2 FQGNSA. The CDR3 length is 16 residues. The chain's CDR3 is CASRDRGRGMDTEAFF. The CDR3 DNA reads as TGTGCCAGCCGGGACAGGGGGCGCGGAATGGACACTGAAGCTTTCTTT.

This clonotype was seen more than once but under ten times. Here the CDR3 reads CASSLDLNLNEQFF. The CDR3 coding sequence is TGTGCCAGCAGCTTAGATCTAAATTTGAATGAGCAGTTCTTC. The V call is TRBV7-9, the J call TRBJ2-1; D ambiguous. Trimming stripped 1 base from V and 7 bases from J, with 11 bases between. This CDR3 is built from 14 residues. The V gene's germline CDR1 is SEHNR and CDR2 FQNEAQ (reference sequence).

This clonotype was seen just once. The chain employs TRBV6-2 or TRBV6-3 and TRBJ2-4; 8 bases are a match to TRBD2. The CDR3 contains 14 residues. J was trimmed by 8 bases and V by 4 bases; bases with no gene match: 7. Germline values: CDR1 MNHEY, CDR2 SVGEGT. This CDR3 is CASSFSGAEYIQYF. The CDR3 DNA reads as TGTGCCAGCAGTTTTAGCGGGGCGGAGTACATTCAGTACTTC.

This clonotype was picked up many times. The V and J genes are TRBV28 and TRBJ2-2; no clear D gene. V lost 9 bases, J lost 7 bases, and 15 bases lay in between. Looked up from germline, CDR1 is MDHEN and CDR2 is SYDVKM. The CDR3 contains 13 residues. The CDR3 spells CASAHFQDGELFF. The CDR3 coding sequence is TGTGCCAGTGCCCATTTTCAGGACGGGGAGCTGTTTTTT.

The chain has TRBV5-1 and TRBJ2-3; TRBD2 agrees at 9 bases. CDR1 is SGHRS, CDR2 YFSETQ, per germline. Trimming took 4 bases from V and 2 from J; bases not matched to a gene: 8. The CDR3 runs 16 residues. CDR3 amino acids: CASSDLTSGYTDTQYF. CDR3 sequence (DNA): TGCGCCAGCAGCGATTTGACTAGCGGCTACACAGATACGCAGTATTTT.

The table lists this clonotype with many counts. The V and J genes are TRBV4-1 and TRBJ2-1; the match to TRBD2 covers 11 bases. The germline gives CDR1 MGHRA, CDR2 YSYEKL. V dropped 0 bases and J dropped 5; count of bases not matched to a gene: 12. The CDR3 runs to 19 residues. CDR3 region: CASSQEGVRSGGAHNEQFF. The CDR3, as DNA: TGCGCCAGCAGCCAAGAGGGTGTTCGTAGCGGGGGGGCACACAATGAGCAGTTCTTC.

The chain links TRBV12-3 or TRBV12-4 to TRBJ1-2; D unclear. The V end lost 8 bases, the J end lost 7 bases, and 14 bases lay between the germline ends. This CDR3 region has 12 residues. The chain's CDR3 is CASGLPRPGYTF. The CDR3 nucleotides read TGTGCCAGCGGTCTACCCAGGCCTGGCTACACCTTC.

The J gene is TRBJ2-5, the V gene TRBV25-1, with TRBD2 identical over 8 bases. Germline V gives CDR1 MGHDK, CDR2 SYGVNS. The CDR3 is 12 amino acids. J gave up 5 bases and V 9 bases, and 5 bases lay outside the gene matches. DNA for the CDR3: TGTGCCAGTCTGGGCGGGAGGGAGACCCAGTACTTC. The encoded protein is CASLGGRETQYF.